The rows below give T cell receptor beta chains drawn from one sample of a study of T cell responses to AZD1222 COVID-19 vaccine. Measured with immunoSEQ multiplex PCR; TCRdb has only the in-frame clones, and not every one. The sample consists of about 200,000 clones, around nine tenths of them appearing once. Sequencing used peripheral blood, obtained 28 days after the second dose of the MenACWY control vaccine. The receptor source for this set is an adult who received the MenACWY meningococcal vaccine as a control. Each CDR3 is given with its conserved first and last residue. A D gene is named only where the DNA matches it firmly. Clone size is given for some rows only: seen once, a few or many times, or a class if the clone is expanded.

size	V	D	J	DNA	CDR3
once	TRBV20-1	NA	TRBJ1-1	TGCAGTGCTAGTCGGCAGTCGGGAAACACTGAAGCTTTCTTT	CSASRQSGNTEAFF
few	TRBV7-9	NA	TRBJ1-2	TGTGCCAGCAGCTTAGCGGGGGTTTATGGCTACACCTTC	CASSLAGVYGYTF
NA	TRBV3-1/TRBV3-2	TRBD2	TRBJ2-2	TGTGCCAGCAGCCATTCCTTGCTAGCGGGATCGTACACCGGGGAGCTGTTTTTT	CASSHSLLAGSYTGELFF
few	TRBV7-3	TRBD2	TRBJ2-5	TGTGCCAGCAGCTTAAGTCCCGGGTTTAGGGGGGCTAGCGGGAGCCGTCAAGAGACCCAGTACTTC	CASSLSPGFRGASGSRQETQYF
NA	TRBV2	NA	TRBJ2-1	TGTGCCAGCACCGCCCTGCGCGCATGGGTCTTC	CASTALRAWVF
NA	TRBV19	NA	TRBJ1-1	TGTGCCAGTAGTATATACTCTTTGGCTGTGAACACTGAAGCTTTCTTT	CASSIYSLAVNTEAFF
NA	TRBV7-9	NA	TRBJ1-3	TGTGCCAGCAGCGATCTCCGCTCTGGAAACACCATATATTTT	CASSDLRSGNTIYF
once	TRBV5-6	TRBD2	TRBJ2-1	TGTGCCAGCAGCTTGCGGGGGGGACCGAAAAACAATGAGCAGTTCTTC	CASSLRGGPKNNEQFF
NA	TRBV24-1	NA	TRBJ2-7	TGTGCCACCAGTGACGACAGCTACGAGCAGTACTTC	CATSDDSYEQYF
NA	TRBV4-1	NA	TRBJ2-3	TGCGCCAGCAGCCAACCCCTGAGGAAAGATACGCAGTATTTT	CASSQPLRKDTQYF
NA	TRBV2	TRBD2	TRBJ2-7	TGTGCAGCGGGGGGCTCTCTTTTCGAGCAGTACTTC	CAAGGSLFEQYF
NA	TRBV29-1	NA	TRBJ2-1	TGCAGCGCAGTAGGAGCTGGGTACAATGAGCAGTTCTTC	CSAVGAGYNEQFF
NA	TRBV19	TRBD1	TRBJ1-5	TGTGCCAGTAGTATAGTCTGGTCAGGGGGTGGCAATCAGCCCCAGCATTTT	CASSIVWSGGGNQPQHF
NA	TRBV9	TRBD2	TRBJ2-7	TGTGCCAGCAGCTTAGAGGCTAGCGGGACCTACGAGCAGTACTTC	CASSLEASGTYEQYF
NA	TRBV10-3	NA	TRBJ1-6	TGTGCCATCAGTGAGGCTGGGGGCCTCCATAATTCACCCCTCCACTTT	CAISEAGGLHNSPLHF
NA	TRBV7-6	NA	TRBJ1-1	TGTGCCAGCACCCCCTCGGCGGGGAAAGGTGAAGCTTTCTTT	CASTPSAGKGEAFF
NA	TRBV5-1	TRBD2	TRBJ2-7	TGCGCCAGCAGCTTGTCCGGGACTAGCGGGCCATTCTACGAGCAGTACTTC	CASSLSGTSGPFYEQYF
once	TRBV3-1/TRBV3-2	NA	TRBJ2-3	TGTGCCAGCAGCCCCAGGGCTAGCGGCACAGATACGCAGTATTTT	CASSPRASGTDTQYF
NA	TRBV12-5	NA	TRBJ1-1	TGTGCTAGTGGTTTGTTTGACCGACTGAACACTGAAGCTTTCTTT	CASGLFDRLNTEAFF
NA	TRBV18	NA	TRBJ1-1	TGTGCCAGCTCACCACCGAATTTTGGGGGGGGGATGAACACTGAAGCTTTCTTT	CASSPPNFGGGMNTEAFF
NA	TRBV11-2	NA	TRBJ1-5	TGTGCCAGCAGCGCTCAGGGGCCTGGTCAGCCCCAGCATTTT	CASSAQGPGQPQHF
NA	TRBV6-4	TRBD2	TRBJ2-1	TGTGCCAGCAGTGAAAGGGTGTCTAGCGGACCCAATGAGCAGTTCTTC	CASSERVSSGPNEQFF
NA	TRBV10-3	TRBD1	TRBJ1-1	TGTGCCATCAGTGGACAGGGGCCTGAAGCTTTCTTT	CAISGQGPEAFF
NA	TRBV7-9	NA	TRBJ2-5	TGTGCCAGCATTACAGATTCCCAAGAGACCCAGTACTTC	CASITDSQETQYF
NA	TRBV11-2	TRBD2	TRBJ2-3	TGTGCCAGCAGCAGGCGCGCCAGCGGGGCCACAGATACGCAGTATTTT	CASSRRASGATDTQYF
NA	TRBV24-1	TRBD1	TRBJ2-5	TGTGCCACCAGTGACCTAATACAGGGGCAAGAGACCCAGTACTTC	CATSDLIQGQETQYF
NA	TRBV7-9	NA	TRBJ2-2	TGTGCCAGCAGCTCGGCCGCGGAGACGCGTCAGGTCGGGGAGCTGTTTTTT	CASSSAAETRQVGELFF
few	TRBV10-3	TRBD2	TRBJ2-7	TGTGCCATCAGGGTACTAGCGGGAGGGTGGGACGAGCAGTACTTC	CAIRVLAGGWDEQYF
NA	TRBV24-1	NA	TRBJ1-5	TGTGCCACCAGTGATTTCGGCTGGAATCAGCCCCAGCATTTT	CATSDFGWNQPQHF
NA	TRBV11-2	TRBD1	TRBJ1-1	TGTGCCAGCAGCTTAGATAGGGGGACAGGGGTAATTAGGGACACTGAAGCTTTCTTT	CASSLDRGTGVIRDTEAFF
NA	TRBV7-2	TRBD1	TRBJ2-1	TGTGCCAGCAGCTTAGGACAGGGTTTCAATGAGCAGTTCTTC	CASSLGQGFNEQFF